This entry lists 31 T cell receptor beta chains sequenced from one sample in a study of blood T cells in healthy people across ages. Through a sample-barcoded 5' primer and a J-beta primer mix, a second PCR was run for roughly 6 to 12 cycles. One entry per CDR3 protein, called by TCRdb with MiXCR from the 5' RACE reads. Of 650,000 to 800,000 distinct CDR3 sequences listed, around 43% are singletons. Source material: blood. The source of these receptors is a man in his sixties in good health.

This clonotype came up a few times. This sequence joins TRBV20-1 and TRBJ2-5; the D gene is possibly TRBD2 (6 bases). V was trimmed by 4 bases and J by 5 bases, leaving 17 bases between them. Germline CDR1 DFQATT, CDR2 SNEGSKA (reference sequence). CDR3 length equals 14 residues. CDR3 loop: CSANPPRRGETQYF. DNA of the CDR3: TGCAGTGCTAATCCGCCCCGGAGGGGTGAGACCCAGTACTTC.

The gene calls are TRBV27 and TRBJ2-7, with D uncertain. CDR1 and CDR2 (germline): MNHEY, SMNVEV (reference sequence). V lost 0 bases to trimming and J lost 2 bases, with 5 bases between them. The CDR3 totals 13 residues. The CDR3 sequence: CASSLSSPYEQYF. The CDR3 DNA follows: TGTGCCAGCAGTTTATCCTCCCCCTACGAGCAGTACTTC.

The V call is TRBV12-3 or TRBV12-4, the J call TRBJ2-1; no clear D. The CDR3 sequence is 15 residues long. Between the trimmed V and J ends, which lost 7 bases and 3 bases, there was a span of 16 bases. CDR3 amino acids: CASTDDTVGYNEQFF. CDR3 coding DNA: TGTGCCAGCACCGATGACACGGTGGGCTACAATGAGCAGTTCTTC.

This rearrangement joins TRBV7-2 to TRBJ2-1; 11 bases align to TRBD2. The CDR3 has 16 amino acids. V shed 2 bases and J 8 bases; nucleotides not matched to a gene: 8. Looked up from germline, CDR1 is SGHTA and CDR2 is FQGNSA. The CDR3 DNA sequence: TGTGCCAGCAGCTTACTTAGTAGCGGGGGGGCCGATGAGCAGTTCTTC. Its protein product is CASSLLSSGGADEQFF. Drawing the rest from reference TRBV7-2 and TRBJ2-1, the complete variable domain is GAGVSQSPSNKVTEKGKDVELRCDPISGHTALYWYRQSLGQGLEFLIYFQGNSAPDKSGLPSDRFSAERTGGSVSTLTIQRTQQEDSAVYLCASSLLSSGGADEQFFGPGTRLTVL.

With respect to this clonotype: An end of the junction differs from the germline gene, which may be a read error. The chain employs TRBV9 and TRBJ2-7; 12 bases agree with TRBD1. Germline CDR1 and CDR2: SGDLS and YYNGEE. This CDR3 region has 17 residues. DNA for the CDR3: TGTGCCAGCAGCGTAGATCCACCGGGACAGGGGGCCTACGAGCAGAACTTC. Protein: CASSVDPPGQGAYEQNF. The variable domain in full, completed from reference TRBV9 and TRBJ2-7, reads DSGVTQTPKHLITATGQRVTLRCSPRSGDLSVYWYQQSLDQGLQFLIQYYNGEERAKGNILERFSAQQFPDLHSELNLSSLELGDSALYFCASSVDPPGQGAYEQNFGPGTRLTVT.

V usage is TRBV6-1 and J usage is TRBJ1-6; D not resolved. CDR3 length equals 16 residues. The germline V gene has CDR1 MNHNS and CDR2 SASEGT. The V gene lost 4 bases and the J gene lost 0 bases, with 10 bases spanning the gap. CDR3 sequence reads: CASSGRGDSYNSPLHF. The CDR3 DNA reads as TGTGCCAGCAGTGGCCGCGGTGACTCCTATAATTCACCCCTCCACTTT.

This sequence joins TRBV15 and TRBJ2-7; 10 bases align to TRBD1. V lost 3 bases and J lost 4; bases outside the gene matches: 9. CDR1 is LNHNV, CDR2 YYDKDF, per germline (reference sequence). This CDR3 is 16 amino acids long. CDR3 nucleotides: TGTGCCACCAGCAGCAGACAGGGGGCTGTTTCGTACGAGCAGTACTTC. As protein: CATSSRQGAVSYEQYF. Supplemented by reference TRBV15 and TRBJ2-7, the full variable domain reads DAMVIQNPRYQVTQFGKPVTLSCSQTLNHNVMYWYQQKSSQAPKLLFHYYDKDFNNEADTPDNFQSRRPNTSFCFLDIRSPGLGDTAMYLCATSSRQGAVSYEQYFGPGTRLTVT.

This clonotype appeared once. The CDR3 region is CASSPSLRERHNEQFF. The CDR3 DNA reads as TGTGCCAGCTCACCGTCCCTAAGGGAAAGGCACAATGAGCAGTTCTTC. The chain uses TRBV18 and TRBJ2-1; no clear D gene. The germline gives CDR1 KGHSH, CDR2 LQKENI. Trimming removed 3 bases from V and 5 bases from J, with 17 bases in between. The CDR3 runs to 16 residues. Together with reference TRBV18 and TRBJ2-1, the CDR3 gives the full variable domain: NAGVMQNPRHLVRRRGQEARLRCSPMKGHSHVYWYRQLPEEGLKFMVYLQKENIIDESGMPKERFSAEFPKEGPSILRIQQVVRGDSAAYFCASSPSLRERHNEQFFGPGTRLTVL.

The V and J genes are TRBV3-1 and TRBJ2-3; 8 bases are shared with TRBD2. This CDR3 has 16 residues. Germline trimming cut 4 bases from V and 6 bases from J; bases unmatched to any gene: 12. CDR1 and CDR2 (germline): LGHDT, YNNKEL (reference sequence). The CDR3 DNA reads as TGTGCCAGCAGCCCCGTTGGGCAGCGGGGGTTGGATACGCAGTATTTT. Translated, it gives CASSPVGQRGLDTQYF.

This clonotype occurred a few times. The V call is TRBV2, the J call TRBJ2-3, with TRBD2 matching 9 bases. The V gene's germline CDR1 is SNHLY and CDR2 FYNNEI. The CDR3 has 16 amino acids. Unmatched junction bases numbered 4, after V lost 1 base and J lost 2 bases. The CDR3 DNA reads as TGTGCCAGCAGTGAAGGGGTAGCGGGGGTCACAGATACGCAGTATTTT. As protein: CASSEGVAGVTDTQYF.

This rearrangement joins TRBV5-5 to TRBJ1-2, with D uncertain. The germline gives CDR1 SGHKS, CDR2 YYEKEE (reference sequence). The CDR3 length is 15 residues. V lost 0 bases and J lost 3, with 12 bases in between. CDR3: CASSLGGMADYGYTF. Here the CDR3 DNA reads TGTGCCAGCAGCTTGGGAGGGATGGCCGACTATGGCTACACCTTC.

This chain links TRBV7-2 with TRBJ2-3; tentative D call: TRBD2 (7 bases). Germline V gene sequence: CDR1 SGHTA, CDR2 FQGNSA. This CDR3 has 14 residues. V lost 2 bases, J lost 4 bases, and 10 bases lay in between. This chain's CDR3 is CASSLQGGADTQYF. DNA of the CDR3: TGTGCCAGCAGCTTACAAGGGGGGGCAGATACGCAGTATTTT. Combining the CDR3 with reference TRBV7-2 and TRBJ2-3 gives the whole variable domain GAGVSQSPSNKVTEKGKDVELRCDPISGHTALYWYRQSLGQGLEFLIYFQGNSAPDKSGLPSDRFSAERTGGSVSTLTIQRTQQEDSAVYLCASSLQGGADTQYFGPGTRLTVL.

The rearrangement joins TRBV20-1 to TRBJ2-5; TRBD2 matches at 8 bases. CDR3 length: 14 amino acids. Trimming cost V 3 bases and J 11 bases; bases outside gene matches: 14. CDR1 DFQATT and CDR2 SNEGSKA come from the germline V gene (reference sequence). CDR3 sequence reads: CSARTGGPRNEQYF. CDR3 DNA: TGCAGTGCTAGGACGGGGGGGCCGCGTAATGAGCAGTACTTC.

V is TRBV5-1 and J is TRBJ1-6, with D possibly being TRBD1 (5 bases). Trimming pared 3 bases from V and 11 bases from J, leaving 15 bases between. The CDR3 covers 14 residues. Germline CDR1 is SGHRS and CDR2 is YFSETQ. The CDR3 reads CASSSGQTGAPLHF. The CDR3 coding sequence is TGCGCCAGCAGCTCCGGACAAACAGGTGCACCCCTCCACTTT.

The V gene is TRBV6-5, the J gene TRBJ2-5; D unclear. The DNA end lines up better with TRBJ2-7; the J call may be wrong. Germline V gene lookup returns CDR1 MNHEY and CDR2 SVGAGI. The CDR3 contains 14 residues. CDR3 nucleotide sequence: TGTGCCAGCAGTTCGACTCTTAGTAGCACCGAGCAGTACTTC. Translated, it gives CASSSTLSSTEQYF.

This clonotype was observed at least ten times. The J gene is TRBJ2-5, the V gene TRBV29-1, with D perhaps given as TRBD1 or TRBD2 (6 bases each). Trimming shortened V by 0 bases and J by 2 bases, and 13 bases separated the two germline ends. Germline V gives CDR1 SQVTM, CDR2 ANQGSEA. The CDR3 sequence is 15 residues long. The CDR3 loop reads CSVEDRGRTQETQYF. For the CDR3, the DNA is TGCAGCGTTGAAGATCGGGGGCGGACACAAGAGACCCAGTACTTC.

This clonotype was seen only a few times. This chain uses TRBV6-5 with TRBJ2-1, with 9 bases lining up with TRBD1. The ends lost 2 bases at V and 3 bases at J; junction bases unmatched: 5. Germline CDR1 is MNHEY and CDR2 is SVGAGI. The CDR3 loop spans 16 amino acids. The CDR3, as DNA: TGTGCCAGCAGTTACCCTCGGGGACAGGGCTACAATGAGCAGTTCTTC. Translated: CASSYPRGQGYNEQFF.

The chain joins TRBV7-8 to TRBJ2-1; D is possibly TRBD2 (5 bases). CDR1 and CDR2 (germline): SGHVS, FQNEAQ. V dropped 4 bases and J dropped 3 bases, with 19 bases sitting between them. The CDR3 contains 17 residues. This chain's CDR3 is CASSSSSAAGFYNEQFF. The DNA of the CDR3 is TGTGCCAGCAGCTCCTCGTCAGCGGCCGGCTTCTACAATGAGCAGTTCTTC.

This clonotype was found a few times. For the CDR3, the DNA is TGTGCCAGCCAGCTGAAGGTGAGGACCAACGAGCAGTACTTC. The encoded protein is CASQLKVRTNEQYF. The chain links TRBV11-2 to TRBJ2-7, with D unclear. This CDR3 comprises 14 residues. Germline values: CDR1 SGHAT, CDR2 FQNNGV. V lost 8 bases and J 5 bases, leaving 19 bases between the germline ends.

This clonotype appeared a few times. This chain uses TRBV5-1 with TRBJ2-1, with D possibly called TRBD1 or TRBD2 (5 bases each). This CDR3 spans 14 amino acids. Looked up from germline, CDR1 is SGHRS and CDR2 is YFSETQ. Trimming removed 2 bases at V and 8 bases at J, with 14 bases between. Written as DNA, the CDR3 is TGCGCCAGCAGCTTCACCGGGGCCCAACATGAGCAGTTCTTC. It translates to CASSFTGAQHEQFF.

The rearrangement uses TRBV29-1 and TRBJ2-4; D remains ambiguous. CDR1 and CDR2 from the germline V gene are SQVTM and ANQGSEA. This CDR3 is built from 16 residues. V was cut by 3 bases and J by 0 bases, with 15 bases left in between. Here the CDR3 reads CSVDFFRPRAKNIQYF. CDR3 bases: TGCAGCGTTGATTTTTTCCGACCCCGAGCCAAAAACATTCAGTACTTC.

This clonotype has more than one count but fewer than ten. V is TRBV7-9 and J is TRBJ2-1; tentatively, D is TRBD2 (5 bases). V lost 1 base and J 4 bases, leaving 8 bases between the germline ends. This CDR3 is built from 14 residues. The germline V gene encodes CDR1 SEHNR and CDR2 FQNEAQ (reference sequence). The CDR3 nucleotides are TGTGCCAGCAGCTTAGGAGGGAATTACAATGAGCAGTTCTTC. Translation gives CASSLGGNYNEQFF.

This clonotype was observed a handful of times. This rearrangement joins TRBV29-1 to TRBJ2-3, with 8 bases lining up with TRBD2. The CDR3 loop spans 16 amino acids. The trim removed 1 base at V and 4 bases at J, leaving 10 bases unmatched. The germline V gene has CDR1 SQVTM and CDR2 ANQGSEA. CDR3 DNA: TGCAGCGTTGAAGCACTAGCGGTACTTCTATCAGATACGCAGTATTTT. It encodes CSVEALAVLLSDTQYF.

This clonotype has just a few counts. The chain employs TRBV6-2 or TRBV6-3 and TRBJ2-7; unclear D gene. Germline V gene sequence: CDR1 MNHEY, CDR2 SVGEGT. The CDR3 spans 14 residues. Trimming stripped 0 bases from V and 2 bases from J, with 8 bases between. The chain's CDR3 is CASSYSLETYEQYF. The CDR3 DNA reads TGTGCCAGCAGTTACTCACTTGAAACCTACGAGCAGTACTTC.

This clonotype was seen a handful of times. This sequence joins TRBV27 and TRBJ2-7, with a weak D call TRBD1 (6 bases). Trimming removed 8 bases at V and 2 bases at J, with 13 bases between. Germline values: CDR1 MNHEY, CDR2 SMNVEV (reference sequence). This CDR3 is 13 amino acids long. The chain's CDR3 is CASGTGTPYEQYF. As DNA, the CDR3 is TGTGCCAGCGGAACAGGGACACCCTACGAGCAGTACTTC.

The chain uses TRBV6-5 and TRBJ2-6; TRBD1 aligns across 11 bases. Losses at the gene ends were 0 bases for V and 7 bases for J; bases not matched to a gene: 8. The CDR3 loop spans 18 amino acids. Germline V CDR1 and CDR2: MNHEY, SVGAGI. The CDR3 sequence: CASSYSGQGAGGANVLTF. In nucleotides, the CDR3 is TGTGCCAGCAGTTACTCCGGACAGGGGGCGGGTGGAGCCAACGTCCTGACTTTC.

DNA for the CDR3: TGCAGCGTGGGGGGGTCCCCTAGCACCTACGAGCAGTACTTC. This sequence encodes CSVGGSPSTYEQYF. The rearrangement joins TRBV29-1 to TRBJ2-7; 7 nucleotides agree with TRBD2. The CDR3 length is 14 residues. With V trimmed by 6 bases and J by 2 bases, 10 bases remained unmatched. Germline CDR1 is SQVTM and CDR2 is ANQGSEA.

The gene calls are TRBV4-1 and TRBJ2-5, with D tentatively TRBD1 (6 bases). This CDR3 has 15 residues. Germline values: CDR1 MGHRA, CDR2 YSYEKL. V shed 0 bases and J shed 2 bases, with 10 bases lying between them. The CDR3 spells CASSQEGHLQETQYF. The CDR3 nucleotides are TGCGCCAGCAGCCAAGAGGGACACCTACAAGAGACCCAGTACTTC.

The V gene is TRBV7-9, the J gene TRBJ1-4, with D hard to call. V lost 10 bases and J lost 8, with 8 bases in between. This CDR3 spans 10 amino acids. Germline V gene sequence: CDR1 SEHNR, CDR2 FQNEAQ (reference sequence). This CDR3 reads CANMGEKLFF. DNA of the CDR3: TGTGCCAACATGGGCGAAAAACTGTTTTTT.

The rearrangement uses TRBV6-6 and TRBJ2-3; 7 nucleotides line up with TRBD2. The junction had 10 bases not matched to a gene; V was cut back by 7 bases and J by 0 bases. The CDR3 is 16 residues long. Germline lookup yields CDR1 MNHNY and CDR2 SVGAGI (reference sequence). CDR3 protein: CASIFEGAGSTDTQYF. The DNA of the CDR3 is TGTGCCAGCATATTCGAGGGAGCGGGGAGCACAGATACGCAGTATTTT.

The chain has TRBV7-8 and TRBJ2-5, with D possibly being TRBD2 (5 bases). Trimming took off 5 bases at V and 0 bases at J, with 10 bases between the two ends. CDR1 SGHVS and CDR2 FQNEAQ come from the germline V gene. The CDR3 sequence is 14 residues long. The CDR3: CASSLREHQETQYF. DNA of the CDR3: TGTGCCAGCAGCCTCCGGGAACACCAAGAGACCCAGTACTTC.